Following are 20 T cell receptor beta chains from one sample sequenced in a study of blood T cell repertoires in COVID-19 (dated by TCRdb to between 2020 and 2021). Library generation was performed with the immunoSEQ multiplex PCR assay. The immuneACCESS repertoire file appears here via TCRdb, limited to in-frame rearrangements. These files lack a portion of the clones; in checked studies, under half of the deficit traces to unresolved V genes, and the cause of the others is not known. Across this sample there are 150,000 or so clones, with roughly nine tenths seen only once. The ten largest clones represent under 0.6% of the sample. Material for sequencing was peripheral blood. The receptor set was obtained from a middle-aged man with acute or convalescent COVID-19.

The rearrangement links TRBV7-2 to TRBJ1-2; TRBD1 matches at 11 bases. J gave up 4 bases and V 5 bases, and 12 bases lay outside the gene matches. Per germline, CDR1 SGHTA and CDR2 FQGNSA. The CDR3 covers 17 residues. DNA of the CDR3: TGTGCCAGCAGCCCGACCGGGACAGGGGGATCCTCCTATGGCTACACCTTC. This encodes CASSPTGTGGSSYGYTF.

The chain links TRBV24-1 to TRBJ2-5, with TRBD1 as a possible D gene (6 bases). Trimming left V 5 bases short and J 5 bases short, with 14 bases between. The CDR3 contains 14 residues. In germline, CDR1 is KGHDR, CDR2 SFDVKD. This CDR3 reads CATSGNRVRETQYF. DNA for the CDR3: TGTGCCACCAGTGGTAACAGGGTACGCGAGACCCAGTACTTC.

This chain joins TRBV6-2 or TRBV6-3 and TRBJ2-2; D may be TRBD2 (5 bases). CDR1 is MNHEY and CDR2 is SVGEGT in the germline V gene. This CDR3 comprises 12 residues. V lost 2 bases and J 10 bases, leaving 8 bases between the germline ends. For the CDR3, the DNA is TGTGCCAGCAGTTACCGGACTTTGGAGCTGTTTTTT. Its protein is CASSYRTLELFF.

J is TRBJ1-2 and V is TRBV2; D not resolved. Between the trimmed V and J ends, which lost 10 bases and 0 bases, there was a span of 6 bases. The CDR3 loop spans 11 amino acids. The germline gives CDR1 SNHLY, CDR2 FYNNEI. CDR3 region: CAIQANYGYTF. As DNA, the CDR3 is TGTGCCATCCAGGCTAACTATGGCTACACCTTC.

To note about this clone: Its ends do not fully match the called genes, so a read error is possible. V is TRBV4-3 and J is TRBJ2-2, with TRBD2 identical over 9 bases. The CDR3 consists of 15 residues. Germline V lookup: CDR1 LGHNA, CDR2 YSLEER. The DNA of the CDR3 is TGCGCCAGCAGCCGCGGGGGGGCGAACACCGGGAAGCTGTTTTTT. It encodes CASSRGGANTGKLFF.

The V and J genes are TRBV5-4 and TRBJ1-4; 8 bases agree with TRBD1. The J segment lost 8 bases and the V segment lost 0 bases, leaving 6 bases of the junction unmatched. This CDR3 spans 15 amino acids. Germline V CDR1 and CDR2: SGHNT, YYREEE (reference sequence). As DNA, the CDR3 is TGTGCCAGCAGCTTGGGGGGACAGGTGGGGGAAAAACTGTTTTTT. It codes for CASSLGGQVGEKLFF.

The gene calls are TRBV2 and TRBJ1-1; D possibly corresponds to TRBD1 (5 bases). The germline V gene has CDR1 SNHLY and CDR2 FYNNEI. Trimming took off 8 bases at V and 1 base at J, with 11 bases between the two ends. The CDR3 is made up of 13 amino acids. CDR3 protein: CASCSQGNTEAFF. The CDR3 nucleotides are TGTGCCAGCTGTTCGCAGGGGAACACTGAAGCTTTCTTT.

Notes on this clone: The sample holds other DNA sequences that translate to the same CDR3. The genes are TRBV5-1 and TRBJ2-1; TRBD2 is a possible D gene (6 bases). Trimming shortened V by 4 bases and J by 2 bases, and 13 bases separated the two germline ends. This CDR3 region has 15 residues. The germline CDR1 and CDR2 sequences are SGHRS and YFSETQ. CDR3 bases: TGCGCCAGCAGCCCAGGGCTAGCGACCTACAATGAGCAGTTCTTC. Protein: CASSPGLATYNEQFF.

V usage is TRBV27 and J usage is TRBJ1-2, with D possibly being TRBD1 (6 bases). There are 11 residues in the CDR3. Germline assignment: CDR1 MNHEY and CDR2 SMNVEV (reference sequence). The V and J ends lost 9 bases and 8 bases respectively, with 13 bases between them. The CDR3 nucleotides read TGTGCCAGTTCCGTCAGGGGAGGCTACACCTTC. It codes for CASSVRGGYTF.

J is TRBJ1-4 and V is TRBV5-5, with 9 bases aligning to TRBD1. CDR1 is SGHKS and CDR2 is YYEKEE in the germline V gene (reference sequence). The V and J ends lost 4 bases and 6 bases, in that order; junction bases with no gene match: 4. This CDR3 is 14 amino acids long. CDR3 nucleotide sequence: TGTGCCAGCAGCCGACAGGGGGTGGATGAAAAACTGTTTTTT. Its translation is CASSRQGVDEKLFF.

This clone was counted a few times. V is TRBV7-2 and J is TRBJ1-2; the D is unclear. The CDR3 is made up of 11 amino acids. Germline CDR1 is SGHTA and CDR2 is FQGNSA. The V end was cut by 5 bases, the J end by 7 bases, with 8 bases between. The CDR3 here is CASSRFSGYTF. CDR3 bases: TGTGCCAGCAGCCGCTTTAGTGGCTACACCTTC.

The rearrangement uses TRBV4-3 and TRBJ2-2; 9 bases line up with TRBD2. Germline V gives CDR1 LGHNA, CDR2 YSLEER. The CDR3 consists of 16 residues. J lost 3 bases, V lost 1 base, and 3 bases had no gene match. The CDR3 coding sequence is TGCGCCAGCAGCCAAGGCCTAGCGGGGTACACCGGGGAGCTGTTTTTT. Its translation: CASSQGLAGYTGELFF.

The chain recombines TRBV19 with TRBJ2-5, with D possibly matching TRBD1 (5 bases). Germline V gives CDR1 LNHDA, CDR2 SQIVND (reference sequence). CDR3 size: 14 residues. Between the trimmed V and J ends, which lost 6 bases and 0 bases, there was a span of 11 bases. DNA for the CDR3: TGTGCCAGTAGAGGGGCGGACAACCAAGAGACCCAGTACTTC. This codes for CASRGADNQETQYF.

There are a few counts of this clone. The chain recombines TRBV11-2 with TRBJ2-5, with 9 bases that match TRBD2. This CDR3 spans 15 amino acids. The trim removed 6 bases at V and 5 bases at J, leaving 10 bases unmatched. CDR1 is SGHAT and CDR2 is FQNNGV in the germline V gene. CDR3 nucleotides: TGTGCCAGCAGGCCAATTAGCGGGAGTTATGAGACCCAGTACTTC. The encoded protein is CASRPISGSYETQYF.

The chain employs TRBV25-1 and TRBJ2-7; D is perhaps TRBD2 (6 bases). CDR1 is MGHDK and CDR2 is SYGVNS in the germline V gene. The CDR3 runs 13 residues. V was pared by 2 bases and J by 5 bases, with 10 bases between. Written as DNA, the CDR3 is TGTGCCAGCAGTGAACTGGAGGGTCACGAGCAGTACTTC. Translating it yields CASSELEGHEQYF.

V usage is TRBV7-8 and J usage is TRBJ1-6; 12 bases agree with TRBD1. Per germline, CDR1 SGHVS and CDR2 FQNEAQ. The V segment lost 5 bases and the J segment 7 bases; nucleotides outside the gene matches: 6. CDR3 size: 16 residues. CDR3 region: CASSPGTGGRNSPLHF. CDR3 in DNA: TGTGCCAGCAGCCCGGGGACAGGGGGCAGGAATTCACCCCTCCACTTT.

J is TRBJ2-3 and V is TRBV28; 7 positions match TRBD2. The CDR3 runs 14 residues. Germline values: CDR1 MDHEN, CDR2 SYDVKM. Trimming removed 3 bases from V and 10 bases from J; junction bases left unmatched: 10. The CDR3 nucleotides are TGTGCCAGCAGTTTCGGAGCCTTAAGCGGGGCGCAGTATTTT. The encoded protein is CASSFGALSGAQYF.

This sequence joins TRBV9 and TRBJ2-3; possible D gene TRBD2, 6 bases. This CDR3 is 17 amino acids long. V gave up 3 bases and J gave up 4 bases, with 21 bases separating them. Per the germline V gene, CDR1 is SGDLS and CDR2 is YYNGEE. CDR3 residues: CASSAPISGGPSDTQYF. Here the CDR3 DNA reads TGTGCCAGCAGCGCCCCTATTAGCGGCGGGCCCTCAGATACGCAGTATTTT.

This chain uses TRBV7-2 with TRBJ1-2; D ambiguous. CDR3 length: 14 residues. CDR1 and CDR2 from the germline V gene are SGHTA and FQGNSA. V was cut by 0 bases and J by 4 bases, with 9 bases left in between. The chain's CDR3 is CASSLAGALYGYTF. Here the CDR3 DNA reads TGTGCCAGCAGCTTAGCGGGAGCCCTCTATGGCTACACCTTC.

This chain uses TRBV6-2 or TRBV6-3 with TRBJ1-5, with D possibly TRBD1 on 6 matching bases. The germline gives CDR1 MNHEY, CDR2 SVGEGT. V lost 6 bases and J 0 bases, leaving 18 bases between the germline ends. The CDR3 length is 17 residues. The CDR3 region has the DNA TGTGCCAGCAGCCCCTCCCAGCCAGGGGTTAGCAATCAGCCCCAGCATTTT. Amino acid sequence: CASSPSQPGVSNQPQHF.